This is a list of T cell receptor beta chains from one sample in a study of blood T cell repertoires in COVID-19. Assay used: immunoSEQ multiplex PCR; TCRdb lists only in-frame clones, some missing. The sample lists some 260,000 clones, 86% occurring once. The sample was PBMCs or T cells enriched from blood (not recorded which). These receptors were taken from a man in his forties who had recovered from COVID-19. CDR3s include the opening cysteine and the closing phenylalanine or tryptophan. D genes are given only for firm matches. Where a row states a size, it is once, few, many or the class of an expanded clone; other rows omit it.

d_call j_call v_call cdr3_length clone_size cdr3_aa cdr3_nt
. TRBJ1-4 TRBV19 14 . CASSTGATNEKLFF TGTGCCAGTAGTACAGGGGCGACTAATGAAAAACTGTTTTTT
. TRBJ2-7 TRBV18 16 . CASSPTPGLESYEQYF TGTGCCAGCTCACCAACCCCGGGACTGGAGTCCTACGAGCAGTACTTC
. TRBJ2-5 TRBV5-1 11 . CASRYQETQYF TGCGCCAGCCGGTACCAAGAGACCCAGTACTTC
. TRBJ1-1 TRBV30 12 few CAWSIRVTEAFF TGTGCCTGGAGTATTCGGGTCACTGAAGCTTTCTTT
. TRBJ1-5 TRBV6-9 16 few CASSYRSGLWNQPQHF TGTGCCAGCAGTTATCGTTCGGGATTGTGGAATCAGCCCCAGCATTTT
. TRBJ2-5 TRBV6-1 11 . CASSDIETQYF TGTGCCAGCAGTGATATAGAGACCCAGTACTTC
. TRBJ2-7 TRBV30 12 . CAWRGHSYEQYF TGTGCCTGGAGAGGCCACAGCTACGAGCAGTACTTC
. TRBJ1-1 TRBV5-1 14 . CASRLTAPNTEAFF TGCGCCAGCAGACTGACAGCTCCGAACACTGAAGCTTTCTTT
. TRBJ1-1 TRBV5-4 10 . CASSSAEAFF TGTGCCAGCAGCTCCGCTGAAGCTTTCTTT
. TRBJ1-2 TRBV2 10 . CASSSYGYTF TGTGCCAGCAGCAGCTATGGCTACACCTTC
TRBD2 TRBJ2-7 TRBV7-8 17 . CASSDGTVLAGGDEQYF TGTGCCAGCAGCGACGGAACAGTACTAGCGGGAGGTGACGAGCAGTACTTC
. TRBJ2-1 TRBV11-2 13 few CASSLGLYNEQFF TGTGCCAGCAGCTTAGGTCTTTACAATGAGCAGTTCTTC
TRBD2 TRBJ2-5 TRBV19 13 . CASSAGLGETQYF TGTGCCAGTTCGGCGGGACTAGGAGAGACCCAGTACTTC
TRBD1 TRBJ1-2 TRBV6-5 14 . CASSFDRGHYGYTF TGTGCCAGCAGTTTCGACAGGGGTCACTATGGCTACACCTTC
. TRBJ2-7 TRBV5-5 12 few CASSLLSYEQYF TGTGCCAGCAGCCTCCTTTCCTACGAGCAGTACTTC
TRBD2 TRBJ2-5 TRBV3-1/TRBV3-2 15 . CASSHGLAGQETQYF TGTGCCAGCAGCCACGGACTAGCGGGGCAAGAGACCCAGTACTTC
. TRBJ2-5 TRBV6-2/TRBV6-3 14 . CASSSLLAGETQYF TGTGCCAGCAGTTCATTACTAGCTGGGGAGACCCAGTACTTC
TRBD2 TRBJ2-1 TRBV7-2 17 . CASSLDLAGGSVNEQFF TGTGCCAGCAGCTTAGATTTAGCGGGGGGTTCGGTGAATGAGCAGTTCTTC
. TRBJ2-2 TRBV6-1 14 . CASSEQGQYGELFF TGTGCCAGCAGTGAACAAGGACAGTACGGGGAGCTGTTTTTT
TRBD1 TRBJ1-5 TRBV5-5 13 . CASGRTGDQPQHF TGTGCCAGCGGCCGGACAGGGGATCAGCCCCAGCATTTT
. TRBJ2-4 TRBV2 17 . CASSEFALGGAKNIQYF TGTGCCAGCAGTGAATTCGCCCTCGGGGGAGCCAAAAACATTCAGTACTTC
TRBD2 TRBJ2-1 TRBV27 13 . CASREGSYNEQFF TGTGCCAGCCGGGAGGGGAGCTACAATGAGCAGTTCTTC
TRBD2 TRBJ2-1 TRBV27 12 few CASTNRGERQFF TGTGCCAGCACCAACCGGGGGGAGCGGCAGTTCTTC
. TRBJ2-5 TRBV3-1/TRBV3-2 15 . CASSQDVRGWGTQYF TGTGCCAGCAGCCAAGATGTCAGGGGTTGGGGGACCCAGTACTTC
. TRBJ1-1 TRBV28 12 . CASTNRRTEAFF TGTGCCAGCACGAACCGGCGGACTGAAGCTTTCTTT
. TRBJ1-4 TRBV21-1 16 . CASSKPCRDRDEKLFF TGTGCCAGCAGCAAACCCTGCCGGGACAGGGACGAAAAACTGTTTTTT
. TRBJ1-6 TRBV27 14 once CASSATRLRSPLHF TGTGCCAGCAGTGCTACGAGGCTGAGGTCACCCCTCCACTTT
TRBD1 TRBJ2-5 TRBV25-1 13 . CASSPTGVETQYF TGTGCCAGCAGTCCCACAGGGGTAGAGACCCAGTACTTC
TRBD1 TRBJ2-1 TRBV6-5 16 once CASSYSGRGHHNEQFF TGTGCCAGCAGTTACTCAGGCAGGGGGCATCACAATGAGCAGTTCTTC
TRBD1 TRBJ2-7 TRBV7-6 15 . CASSLGSRGTYEQYF TGTGCCAGCAGCTTAGGGAGCAGGGGGACCTACGAGCAGTACTTC
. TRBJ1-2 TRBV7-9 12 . CATITGDYGYTF TGTGCCACCATAACAGGAGACTATGGCTACACCTTC
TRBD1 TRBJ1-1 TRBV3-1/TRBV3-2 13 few CASSRTGFTEAFF TGTGCCAGCAGCCGGACAGGGTTCACTGAAGCTTTCTTT
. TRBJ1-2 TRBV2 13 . CASSARDSFGYTF TGTGCCAGCAGCGCACGGGATTCCTTTGGCTACACCTTC
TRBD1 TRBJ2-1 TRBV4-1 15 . CASSQTSTGYNEQFF TGCGCCAGCAGCCAAACATCGACAGGGTACAATGAGCAGTTCTTC
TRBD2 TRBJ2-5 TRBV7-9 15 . CASSFLSGGQETQYF TGTGCCAGCAGCTTTCTCTCGGGGGGGCAAGAGACCCAGTACTTC
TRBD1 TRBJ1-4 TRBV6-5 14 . CASSLDRGWEKLFF TGTGCCAGCAGCCTTGACAGGGGGTGGGAAAAACTGTTTTTT
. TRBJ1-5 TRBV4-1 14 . CASSLIGVREPQHF TGCGCCAGCAGCCTTATCGGGGTTAGGGAGCCCCAGCATTTT
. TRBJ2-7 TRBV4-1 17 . CASSQEEEVSFAYEQYF TGCGCCAGCAGCCAAGAGGAAGAGGTTAGTTTTGCCTACGAGCAGTACTTC
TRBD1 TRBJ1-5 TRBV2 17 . CASSEWGTGDIYQPQHF TGTGCCAGCAGTGAATGGGGGACAGGGGATATATATCAGCCCCAGCATTTT
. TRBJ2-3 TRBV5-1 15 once CASSFSSRSTDTQYF TGCGCCAGCAGCTTCTCTAGCAGGAGCACAGATACGCAGTATTTT
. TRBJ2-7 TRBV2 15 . CASSFRDSSSYEQYF TGTGCCAGCAGTTTCCGGGACTCGAGCTCCTACGAGCAGTACTTC
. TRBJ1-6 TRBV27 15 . CASSPAGGRISPLHF TGTGCCAGCAGTCCCGCGGGGGGACGGATTTCACCCCTCCACTTT
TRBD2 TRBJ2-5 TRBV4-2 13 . CASSRTSGTAQYF TGTGCCAGCAGCCGCACTAGCGGGACAGCCCAGTACTTC
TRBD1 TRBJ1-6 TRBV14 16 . CASSRTQGLNNSPLHF TGTGCCAGCAGCCGCACACAGGGGCTAAATAATTCACCCCTCCACTTT
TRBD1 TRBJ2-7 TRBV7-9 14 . CASTLAGGYHEQYF TGTGCCAGCACCCTAGCAGGGGGCTACCACGAGCAGTACTTC
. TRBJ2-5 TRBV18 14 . CASSPFGDSETQYF TGTGCCAGCTCACCCTTCGGGGATTCAGAGACCCAGTACTTC
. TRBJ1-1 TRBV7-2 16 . CASSLSTGTPNTEAFF TGTGCCAGCAGCTTATCTACCGGGACACCGAACACTGAAGCTTTCTTT
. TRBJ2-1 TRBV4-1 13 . CASSQERFDEQFF TGCGCCAGCAGCCAAGAGAGGTTTGATGAGCAGTTCTTC
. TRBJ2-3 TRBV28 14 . CASSLSRITDTQYF TGTGCCAGCAGTTTGAGTCGAATCACAGATACGCAGTATTTT
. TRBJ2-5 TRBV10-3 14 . CATGTLSPEGSQYF TGTGCCACCGGGACACTCTCGCCGGAAGGGTCCCAGTACTTC
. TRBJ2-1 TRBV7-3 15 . CASAGQPSSYNEQFF TGTGCCAGCGCGGGACAGCCGAGCTCCTACAATGAGCAGTTCTTC
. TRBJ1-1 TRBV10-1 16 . CASSESVYRGITEAFF TGCGCCAGCAGTGAGTCGGTATATAGGGGCATCACTGAAGCTTTCTTT